The entry below gives a single TCR beta chain sequence along with its context. Its cognate antigen is unknown. The assay was immunoSEQ multiplex PCR, and TCRdb's table has in-frame clones only and misses some. Of 120,000 or so clones in the sample, more than 80% are singletons; the top ten hold roughly 1.6%. This sample is drawn from a study of T cell responses to AZD1222 COVID-19 vaccine. Findings and caveats of the study: In the spike-specific TCR repertoire, nearly half reportedly target unmutated variant regions. Possibly, clonal diversity was underestimated; donors were largely white British and included more females. After two AZD1222 doses, spike-specific TCR breadth and depth rose versus day 0.

V trimming: 10 bases; J trimming: 3 bases; junction bases outside the gene matches: 4. CDR1 is SGHTA, CDR2 FQGTGA, per germline. This CDR3 has 13 amino acids. The receptor's source is an adult in good health. This specimen was peripheral blood, taken on day 0 of AZD1222 vaccination. The J gene is TRBJ2-7, the V gene TRBV7-3, with 12 bases matching TRBD1. The CDR3 DNA reads TGTGCCACCGGGACAGGGGGCGTCTACGAGCAGTACTTC. Its protein is CATGTGGVYEQYF.